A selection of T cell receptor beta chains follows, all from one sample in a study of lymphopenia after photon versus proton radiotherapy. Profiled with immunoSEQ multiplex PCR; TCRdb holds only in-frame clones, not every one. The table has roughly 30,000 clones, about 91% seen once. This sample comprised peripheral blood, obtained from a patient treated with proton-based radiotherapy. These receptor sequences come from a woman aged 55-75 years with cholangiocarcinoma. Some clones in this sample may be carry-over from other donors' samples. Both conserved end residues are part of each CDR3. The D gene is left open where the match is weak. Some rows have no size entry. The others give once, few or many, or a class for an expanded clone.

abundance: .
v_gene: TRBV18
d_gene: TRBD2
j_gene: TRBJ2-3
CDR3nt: TGTGCCAGCTCCCTCGGGGGGGATAGCACAGATACGCAGTATTTT
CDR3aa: CASSLGGDSTDTQYF

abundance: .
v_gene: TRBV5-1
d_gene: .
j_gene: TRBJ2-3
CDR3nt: TGCGCCAGCAGCCCCACGGGTTGGGGAACGCAGTATTTT
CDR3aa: CASSPTGWGTQYF

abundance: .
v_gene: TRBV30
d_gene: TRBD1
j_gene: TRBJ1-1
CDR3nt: TGTGCCTGGAGTCCCGGACAGGGGGGATCTGAAGCTTTCTTT
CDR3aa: CAWSPGQGGSEAFF

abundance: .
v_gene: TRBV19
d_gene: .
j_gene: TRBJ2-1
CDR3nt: TGTGCCAGTAGTATTCAATCTCGGGATGAGCAGTTCTTC
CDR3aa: CASSIQSRDEQFF

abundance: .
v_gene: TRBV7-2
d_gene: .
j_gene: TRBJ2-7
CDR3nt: TGTGCCAGCAGCTTAGAATCAGGGGCCCACGAGCAGTACTTC
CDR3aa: CASSLESGAHEQYF

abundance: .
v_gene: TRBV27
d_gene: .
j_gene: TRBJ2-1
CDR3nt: TGTGCCAGCAGTCAAGGGGACTGGATGAGCAATGAGCAGTTCTTC
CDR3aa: CASSQGDWMSNEQFF

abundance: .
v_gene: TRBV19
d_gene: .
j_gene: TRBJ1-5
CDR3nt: TGTGCCAGTAGTCTCGGGGAGTGGGATCAGCCCCAGCATTTT
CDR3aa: CASSLGEWDQPQHF

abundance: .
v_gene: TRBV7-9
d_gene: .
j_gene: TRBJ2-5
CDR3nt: TGTGCCAGCAGCCTCTCCGGGGCTGGGGAGACCCAGTACTTC
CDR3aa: CASSLSGAGETQYF

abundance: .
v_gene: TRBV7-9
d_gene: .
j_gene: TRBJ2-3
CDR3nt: TGTGCCAGCAGCCCCAAATGGGGGGCGGATACGCAGTATTTT
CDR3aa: CASSPKWGADTQYF

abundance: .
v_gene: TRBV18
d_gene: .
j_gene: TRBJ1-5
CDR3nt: TGTGCCAGCCTAAGGACGCTCAATCAGCCCCAGCATTTT
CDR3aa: CASLRTLNQPQHF

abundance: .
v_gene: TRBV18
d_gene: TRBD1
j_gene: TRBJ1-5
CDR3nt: TGTGCCAGCTCACTAGACAGGGGAGGGAAGCAGCCCCAGCATTTT
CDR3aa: CASSLDRGGKQPQHF

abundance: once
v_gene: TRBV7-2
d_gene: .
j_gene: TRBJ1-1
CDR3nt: TGTGCCAGCAGCAAGGGAAGGGAAAACACTGAAGCTTTCTTT
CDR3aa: CASSKGRENTEAFF

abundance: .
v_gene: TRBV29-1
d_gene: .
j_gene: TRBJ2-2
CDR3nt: TGCAGCGTTGGAAGGAGCACGAACACCGGGGAGCTGTTTTTT
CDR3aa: CSVGRSTNTGELFF

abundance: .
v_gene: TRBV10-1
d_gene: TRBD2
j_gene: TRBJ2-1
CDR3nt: TGCGCCAGCAGCCCAGGACTAGCGGGAACAAGCTCCTACAATGAGCAGTTCTTC
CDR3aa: CASSPGLAGTSSYNEQFF

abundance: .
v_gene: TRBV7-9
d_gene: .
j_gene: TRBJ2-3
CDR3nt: TGTGCCAGCAGCCCCAGGTTTGAGCGGGCCACAGATACGCAGTATTTT
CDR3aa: CASSPRFERATDTQYF

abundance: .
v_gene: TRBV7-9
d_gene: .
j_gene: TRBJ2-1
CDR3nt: TGTGCCAGCAGCCGAGAGTACAATGAGCAGTTCTTC
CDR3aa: CASSREYNEQFF

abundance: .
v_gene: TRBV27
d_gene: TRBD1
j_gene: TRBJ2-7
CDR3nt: TGTGCCAGCAGTCGGACAGGGGGGTACGAGCAGTACTTC
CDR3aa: CASSRTGGYEQYF

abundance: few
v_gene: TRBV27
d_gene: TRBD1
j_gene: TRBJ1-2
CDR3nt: TGTGCCAGCAGTACGGGACAGACGCTCTATGGCTACACCTTC
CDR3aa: CASSTGQTLYGYTF

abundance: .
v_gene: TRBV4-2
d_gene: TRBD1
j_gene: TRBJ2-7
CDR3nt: TGTGCCAGCAGCCAGGATTGGACAGGGAGAGACTACGAGCAGTACTTC
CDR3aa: CASSQDWTGRDYEQYF

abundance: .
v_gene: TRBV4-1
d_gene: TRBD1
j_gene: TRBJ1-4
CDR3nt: TGCGCCAGCAGCCAAGCGGACAGGGGATCTTCTAATGAAAAACTGTTTTTT
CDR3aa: CASSQADRGSSNEKLFF

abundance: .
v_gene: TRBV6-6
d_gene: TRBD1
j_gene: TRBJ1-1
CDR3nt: TGTGCCAGCAGTTACGGACAGGCGAACACTGAAGCTTTCTTT
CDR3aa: CASSYGQANTEAFF

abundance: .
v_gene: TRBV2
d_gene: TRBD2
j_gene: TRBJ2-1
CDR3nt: TGTGCCAGCAGTGCACAATGGGAGGGCAGCAATGAGCAGTTCTTC
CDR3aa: CASSAQWEGSNEQFF

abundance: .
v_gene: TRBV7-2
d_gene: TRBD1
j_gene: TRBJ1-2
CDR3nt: TGTGCCAGCAGCCCCATGGGGCTATTGACAGGGTTGGGTGGCTACACCTTC
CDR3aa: CASSPMGLLTGLGGYTF

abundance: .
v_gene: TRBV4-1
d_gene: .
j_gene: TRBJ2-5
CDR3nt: TGCGCCAGCAGCCCTTACGGCCCTGGAGGAGGGCCAGAGACCCAGTACTTC
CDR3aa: CASSPYGPGGGPETQYF

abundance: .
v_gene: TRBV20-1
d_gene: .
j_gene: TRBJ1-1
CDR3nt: TGCAGTGCTAGGGTGAACACTGAAGCTTTCTTT
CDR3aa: CSARVNTEAFF

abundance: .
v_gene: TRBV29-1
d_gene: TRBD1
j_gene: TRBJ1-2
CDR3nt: TGCAGCGTTGTACAGGGGGTGCGGGGCTACACCTTC
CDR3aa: CSVVQGVRGYTF

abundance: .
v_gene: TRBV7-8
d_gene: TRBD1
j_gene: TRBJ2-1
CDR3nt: TGTGCCAGCAGCTATGGACAGGGGGCGGGTGAGCAGTTCTTC
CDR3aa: CASSYGQGAGEQFF

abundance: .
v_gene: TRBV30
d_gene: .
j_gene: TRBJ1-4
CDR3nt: TGTGCCTGGAGTGTCCCTGAAAAACTGTTTTTT
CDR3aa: CAWSVPEKLFF

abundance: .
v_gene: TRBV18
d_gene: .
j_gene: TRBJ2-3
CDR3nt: TGTGCCAGCTCACCACCGATTGGGGGAGAGGGCACAGATACGCAGTATTTT
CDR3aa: CASSPPIGGEGTDTQYF

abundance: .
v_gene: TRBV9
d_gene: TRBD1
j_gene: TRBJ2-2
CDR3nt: TGTGCCAGCAGCACCCAAACCGGGACAGGACCCCCCGGGGAGCTGTTTTTT
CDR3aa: CASSTQTGTGPPGELFF

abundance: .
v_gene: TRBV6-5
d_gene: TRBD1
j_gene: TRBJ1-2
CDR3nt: TGTGCCAGCAACCAACGGGGGACAGAGTATGATGGCTACACCTTC
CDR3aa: CASNQRGTEYDGYTF

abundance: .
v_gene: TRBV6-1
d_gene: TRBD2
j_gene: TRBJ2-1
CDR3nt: TGTGCCAGCAGAACCGCTGGCGGGGGGGCCGGCGAGCAGTTCTTC
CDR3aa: CASRTAGGGAGEQFF

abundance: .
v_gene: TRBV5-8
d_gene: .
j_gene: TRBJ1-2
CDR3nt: TGTGCCAGCAGCCCCGACTCAGGGTATGGCTACACCTTC
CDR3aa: CASSPDSGYGYTF

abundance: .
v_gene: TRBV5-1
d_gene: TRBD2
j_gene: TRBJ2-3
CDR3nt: TGCGCCAGCAGAGGACTAGAGACAGATACGCAGTATTTT
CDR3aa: CASRGLETDTQYF

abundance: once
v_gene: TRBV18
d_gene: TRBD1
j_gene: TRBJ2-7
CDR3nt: TGTGCCAGCTCACCACCGGGTTTCTCAGGGGGTTCCTACGAGCAGTACTTC
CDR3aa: CASSPPGFSGGSYEQYF

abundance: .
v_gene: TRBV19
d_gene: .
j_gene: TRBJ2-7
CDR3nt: TGTGCCAGTAGTATAGGAACAGGATCCTACGAGCAGTACTTC
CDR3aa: CASSIGTGSYEQYF

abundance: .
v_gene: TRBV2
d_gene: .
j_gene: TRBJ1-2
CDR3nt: TGTGCCAGGGGGGACCCCTTGAGGGGCTACACCTTC
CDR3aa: CARGDPLRGYTF

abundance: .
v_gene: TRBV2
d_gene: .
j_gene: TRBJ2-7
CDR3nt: TGTGCCAGCACTAGGAACTACGAGCAGTACTTC
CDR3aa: CASTRNYEQYF

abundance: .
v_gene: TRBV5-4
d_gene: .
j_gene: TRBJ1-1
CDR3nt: TGTGCCAGCAGCTTCAGCTTGACGGTTAACACTGAAGCTTTCTTT
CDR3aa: CASSFSLTVNTEAFF

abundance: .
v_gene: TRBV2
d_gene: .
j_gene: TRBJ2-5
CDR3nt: TGTGCCAGCAGTGAAGCGATTGGAAATAGGCAAGAGACCCAGTACTTC
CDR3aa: CASSEAIGNRQETQYF

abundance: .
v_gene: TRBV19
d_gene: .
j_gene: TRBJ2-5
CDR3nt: TGTGCCAGTAGTATATCTGGGACAAAAGAGACCCAGTACTTC
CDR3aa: CASSISGTKETQYF

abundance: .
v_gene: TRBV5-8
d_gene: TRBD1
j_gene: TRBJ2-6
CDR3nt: TGTGCCAGCAGCTTGACAGGGGGCGTGAATGGGGCCAACGTCCTGACTTTC
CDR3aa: CASSLTGGVNGANVLTF